The present TCR beta chain was sequenced within a study of blood T cell repertoires in COVID-19. Looking at the study overall: The origin of the acute and convalescent COVID-19 samples was the United States, Italy and Spain. T cells, B-cell-depleted T cells, or PBMCs supplied cDNA or gDNA.

The V and J ends lost 3 bases and 3 bases respectively, with 5 bases between them. The germline V gene has CDR1 LGHNA and CDR2 YSLEER. This CDR3 comprises 12 residues. How the authors handled the data: The assay estimated nucleated cells by amplifying reference gene primers. Clones were read by immunoSEQ multiplex PCR, and TCRdb kept only the in-frame ones, dropping some. V, J and clone size are taken as reported in that table, and D and trimming were inferred from the DNA itself. Among about 55,000 clones listed, roughly 80% were seen once. The source of this sequence is a human donor in a cohort sampled during active or convalescent COVID-19. The rearrangement uses TRBV4-3 and TRBJ1-2, with no clear D. The sample taken for sequencing was peripheral blood. CDR3 bases: TGCGCCAGCAGCCACCCGGACTATGGCTACACCTTC. Its protein product is CASSHPDYGYTF.